The clone carrying this T cell receptor (beta chain) was counted between two and nine times. Its antigen is as yet unknown. This record belongs to a study of cytomegalovirus exposure and HLA in healthy donors. Broader study findings: Researchers catalogued roughly 150 TCR beta chains as cytomegalovirus-associated.

Produced via immunoSEQ multiplex PCR; TCRdb's table is partial and in-frame only. The sample contains about 120,000 clones, roughly nine tenths of which appear only once. The CDR3 consists of 16 residues. The germline V gene has CDR1 LGHNA and CDR2 YNFKEQ. The J segment lost 5 bases and the V segment lost 0 bases, leaving 7 bases of the junction unmatched. Sequencing was performed on PBMCs. The genes are TRBV4-2 and TRBJ2-3; TRBD2 matches at 8 bases. The source of this sequence is a young man in good health and CMV-seropositive. In DNA form, the CDR3 reads TGTGCCAGCAGCCAAGAAGTCTCGCGGGGGGTAGATACGCAGTATTTT. Its translation is CASSQEVSRGVDTQYF.